This TCR beta chain was captured in a study of cytomegalovirus exposure and HLA in healthy donors. About the research overall: Prior work identified under 130 million unique TCR beta sequences in 190 million or so T cells.

The CDR3 has 16 amino acids. Germline V gene lookup returns CDR1 MGHRA and CDR2 YSYEKL. V was cut by 3 bases and J by 1 base, with 15 bases left in between. This clone was recorded a few times. Its antigen is unidentified. Primers: 60 Vbeta forward and 13 Jbeta reverse. Some clones are missing from TCRdb's copy, which holds only in-frame ones; the method was immunoSEQ multiplex PCR. The sample holds 170,000 or so clones; approximately 80% are singletons and the top ten take roughly 5%. Study findings and constraints: Researchers reported from a later analysis that most CMV-associated TCR beta chains appeared HLA-restricted.

This TCR came from a man younger than 30 in good health and CMV-seronegative. The rearrangement links TRBV4-1 to TRBJ1-1; D call uncertain. The sequenced sample was PBMCs. CDR3 region: CASSHSETRGNTEAFF. The CDR3 DNA reads as TGCGCCAGCAGCCATTCCGAGACACGGGGGAACACTGAAGCTTTCTTT.